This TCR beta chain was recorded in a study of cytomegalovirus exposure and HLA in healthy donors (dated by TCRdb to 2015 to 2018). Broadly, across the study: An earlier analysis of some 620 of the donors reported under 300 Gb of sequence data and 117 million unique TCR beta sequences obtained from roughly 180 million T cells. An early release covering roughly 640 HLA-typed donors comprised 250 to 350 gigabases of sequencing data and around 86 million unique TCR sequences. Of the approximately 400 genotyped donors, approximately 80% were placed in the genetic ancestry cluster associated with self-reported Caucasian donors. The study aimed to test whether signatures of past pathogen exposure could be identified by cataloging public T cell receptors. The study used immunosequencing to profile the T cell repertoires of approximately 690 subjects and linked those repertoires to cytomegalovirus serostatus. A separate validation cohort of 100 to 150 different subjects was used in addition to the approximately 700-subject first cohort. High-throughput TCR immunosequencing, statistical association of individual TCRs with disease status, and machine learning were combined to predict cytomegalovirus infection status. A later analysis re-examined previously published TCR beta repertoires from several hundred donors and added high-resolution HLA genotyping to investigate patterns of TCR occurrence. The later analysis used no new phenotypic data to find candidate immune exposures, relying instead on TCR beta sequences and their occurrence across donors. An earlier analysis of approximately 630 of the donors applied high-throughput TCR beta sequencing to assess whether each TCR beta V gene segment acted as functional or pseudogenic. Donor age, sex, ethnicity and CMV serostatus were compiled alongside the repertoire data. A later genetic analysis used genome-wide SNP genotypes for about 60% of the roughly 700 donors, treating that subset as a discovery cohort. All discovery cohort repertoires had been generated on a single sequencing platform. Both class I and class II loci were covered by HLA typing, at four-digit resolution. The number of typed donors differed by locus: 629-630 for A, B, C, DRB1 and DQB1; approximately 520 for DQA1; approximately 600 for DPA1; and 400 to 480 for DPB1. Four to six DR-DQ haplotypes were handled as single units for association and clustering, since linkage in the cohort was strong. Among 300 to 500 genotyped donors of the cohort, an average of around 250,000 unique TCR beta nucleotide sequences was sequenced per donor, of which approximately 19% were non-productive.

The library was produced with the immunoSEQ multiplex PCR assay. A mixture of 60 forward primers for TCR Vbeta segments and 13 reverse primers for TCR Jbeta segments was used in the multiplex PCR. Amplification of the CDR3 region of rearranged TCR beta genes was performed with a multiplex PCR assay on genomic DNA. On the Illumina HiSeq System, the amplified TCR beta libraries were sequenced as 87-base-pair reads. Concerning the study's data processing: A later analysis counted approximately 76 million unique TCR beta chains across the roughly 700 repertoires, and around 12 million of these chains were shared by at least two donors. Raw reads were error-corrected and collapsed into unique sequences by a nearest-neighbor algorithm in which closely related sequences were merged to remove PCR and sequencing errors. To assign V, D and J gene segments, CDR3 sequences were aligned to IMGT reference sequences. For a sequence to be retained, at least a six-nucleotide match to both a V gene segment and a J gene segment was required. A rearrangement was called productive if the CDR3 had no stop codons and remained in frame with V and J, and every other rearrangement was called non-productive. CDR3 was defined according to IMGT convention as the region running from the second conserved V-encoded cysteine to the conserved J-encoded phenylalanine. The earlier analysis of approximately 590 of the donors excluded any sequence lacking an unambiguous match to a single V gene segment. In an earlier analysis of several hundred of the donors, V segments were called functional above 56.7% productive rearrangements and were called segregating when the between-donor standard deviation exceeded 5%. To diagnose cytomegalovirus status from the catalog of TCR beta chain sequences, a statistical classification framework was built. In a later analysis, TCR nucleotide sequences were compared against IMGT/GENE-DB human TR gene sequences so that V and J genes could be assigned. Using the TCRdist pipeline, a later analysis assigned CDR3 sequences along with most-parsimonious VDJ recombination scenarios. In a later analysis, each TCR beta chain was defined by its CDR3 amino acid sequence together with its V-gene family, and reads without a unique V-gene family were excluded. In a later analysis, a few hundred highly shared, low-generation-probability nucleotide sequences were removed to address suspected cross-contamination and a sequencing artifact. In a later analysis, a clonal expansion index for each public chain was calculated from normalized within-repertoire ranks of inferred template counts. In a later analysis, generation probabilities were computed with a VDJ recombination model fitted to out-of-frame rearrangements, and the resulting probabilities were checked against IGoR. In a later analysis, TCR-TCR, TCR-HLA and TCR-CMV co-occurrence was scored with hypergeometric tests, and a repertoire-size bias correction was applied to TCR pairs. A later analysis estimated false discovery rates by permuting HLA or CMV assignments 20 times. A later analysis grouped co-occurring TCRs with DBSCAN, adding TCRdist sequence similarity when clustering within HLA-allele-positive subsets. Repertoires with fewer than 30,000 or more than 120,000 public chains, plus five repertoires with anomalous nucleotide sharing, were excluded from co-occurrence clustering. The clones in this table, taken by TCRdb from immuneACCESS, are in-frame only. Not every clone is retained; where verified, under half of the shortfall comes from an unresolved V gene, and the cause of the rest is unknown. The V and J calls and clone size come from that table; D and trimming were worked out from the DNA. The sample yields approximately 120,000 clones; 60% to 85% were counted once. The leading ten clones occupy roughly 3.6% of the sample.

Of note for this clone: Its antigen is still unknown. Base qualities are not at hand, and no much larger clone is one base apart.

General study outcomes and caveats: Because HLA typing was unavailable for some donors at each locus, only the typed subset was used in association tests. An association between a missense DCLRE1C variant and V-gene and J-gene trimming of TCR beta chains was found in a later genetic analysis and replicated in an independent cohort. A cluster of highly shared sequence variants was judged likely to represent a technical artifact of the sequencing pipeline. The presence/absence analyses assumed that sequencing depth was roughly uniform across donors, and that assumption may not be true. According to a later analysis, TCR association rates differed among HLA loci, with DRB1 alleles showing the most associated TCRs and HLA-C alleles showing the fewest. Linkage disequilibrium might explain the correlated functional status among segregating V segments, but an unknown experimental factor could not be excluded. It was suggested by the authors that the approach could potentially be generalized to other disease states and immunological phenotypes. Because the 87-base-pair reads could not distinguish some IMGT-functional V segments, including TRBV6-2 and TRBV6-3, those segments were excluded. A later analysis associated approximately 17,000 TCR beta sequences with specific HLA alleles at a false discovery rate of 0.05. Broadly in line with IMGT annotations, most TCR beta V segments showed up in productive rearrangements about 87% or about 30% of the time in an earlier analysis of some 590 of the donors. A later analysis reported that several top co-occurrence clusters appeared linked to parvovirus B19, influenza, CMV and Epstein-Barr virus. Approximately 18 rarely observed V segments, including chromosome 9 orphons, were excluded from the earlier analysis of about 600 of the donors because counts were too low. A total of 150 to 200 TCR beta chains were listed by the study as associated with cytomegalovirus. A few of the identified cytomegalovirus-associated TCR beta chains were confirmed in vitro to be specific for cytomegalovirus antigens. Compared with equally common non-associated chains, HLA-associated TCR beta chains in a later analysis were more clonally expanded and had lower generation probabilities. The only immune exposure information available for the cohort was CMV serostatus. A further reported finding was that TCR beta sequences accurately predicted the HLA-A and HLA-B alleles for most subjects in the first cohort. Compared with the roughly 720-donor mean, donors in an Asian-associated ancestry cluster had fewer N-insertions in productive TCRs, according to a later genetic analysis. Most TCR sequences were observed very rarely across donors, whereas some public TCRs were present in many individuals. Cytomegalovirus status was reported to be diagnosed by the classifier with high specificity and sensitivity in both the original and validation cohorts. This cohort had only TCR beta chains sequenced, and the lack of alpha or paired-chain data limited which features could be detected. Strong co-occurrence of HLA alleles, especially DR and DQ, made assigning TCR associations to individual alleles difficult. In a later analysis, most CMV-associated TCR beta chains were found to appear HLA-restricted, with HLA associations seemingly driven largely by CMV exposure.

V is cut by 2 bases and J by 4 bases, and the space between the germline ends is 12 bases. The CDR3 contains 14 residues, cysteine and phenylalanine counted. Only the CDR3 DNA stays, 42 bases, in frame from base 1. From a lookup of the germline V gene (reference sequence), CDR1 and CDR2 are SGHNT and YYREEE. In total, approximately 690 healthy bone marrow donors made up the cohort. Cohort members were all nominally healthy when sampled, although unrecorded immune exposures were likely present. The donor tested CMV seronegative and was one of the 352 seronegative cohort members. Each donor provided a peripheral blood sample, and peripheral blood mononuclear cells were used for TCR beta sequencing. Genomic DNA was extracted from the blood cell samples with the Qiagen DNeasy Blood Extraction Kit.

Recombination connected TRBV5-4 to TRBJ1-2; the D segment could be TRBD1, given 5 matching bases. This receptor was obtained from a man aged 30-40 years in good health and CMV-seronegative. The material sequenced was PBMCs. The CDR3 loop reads CASSFKGSRYGYTF. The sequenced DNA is TGTGCCAGCAGCTTTAAGGGGTCACGCTATGGCTACACCTTC.